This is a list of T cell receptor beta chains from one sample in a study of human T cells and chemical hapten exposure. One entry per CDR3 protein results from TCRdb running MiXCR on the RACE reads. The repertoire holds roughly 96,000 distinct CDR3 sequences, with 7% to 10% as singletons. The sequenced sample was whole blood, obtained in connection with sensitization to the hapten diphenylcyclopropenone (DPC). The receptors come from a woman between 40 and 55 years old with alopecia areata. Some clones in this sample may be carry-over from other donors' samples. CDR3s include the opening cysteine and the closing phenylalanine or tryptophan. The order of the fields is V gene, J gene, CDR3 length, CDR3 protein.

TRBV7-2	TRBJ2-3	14	CASSLPISTDTQYF
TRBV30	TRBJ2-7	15	CAWKGIRAPLYEQYF
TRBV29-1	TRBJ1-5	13	CSVELGRDQPQHF
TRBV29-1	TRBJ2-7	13	CSVKVRRHYEQYF
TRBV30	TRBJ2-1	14	CAWSLVLPHNEQFF
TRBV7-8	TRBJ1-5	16	CASSLQGGFSNQPQHF
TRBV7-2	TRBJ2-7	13	CASSPPNSYELYF
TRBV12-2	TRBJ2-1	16	CASRQDSGSGYNEQFF
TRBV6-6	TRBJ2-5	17	CASTLLGLAGGGETQYF
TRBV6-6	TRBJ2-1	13	CASSYVGGREQFF
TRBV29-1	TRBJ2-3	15	CSLLPRGGPDDTQYF
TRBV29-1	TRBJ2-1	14	CSVETREGLDEQFF
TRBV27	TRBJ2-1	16	CASSHRPGLAINEQFF
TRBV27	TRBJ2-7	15	CASSVTSGSSYEQYF
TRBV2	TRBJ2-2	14	CASSEASLPRELFF
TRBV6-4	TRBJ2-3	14	CASRGQGPTDTQYF
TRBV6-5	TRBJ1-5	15	CASSYSNQRGQPQHF
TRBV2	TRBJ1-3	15	CASSEREVVGNTIYF
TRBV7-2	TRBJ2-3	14	CASSLAGESDTQYF
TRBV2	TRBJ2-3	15	CASRLGGSGADTQYF
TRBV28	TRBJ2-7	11	CASSLRYEQYF
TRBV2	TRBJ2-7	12	CASSDQGYEQYF
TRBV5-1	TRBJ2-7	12	CASSPNKYEQYF
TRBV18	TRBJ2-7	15	CASSPPYPGSYEQYF
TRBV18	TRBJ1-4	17	CASSPGTGLTTNEKLFF
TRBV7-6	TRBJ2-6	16	CASSLSPSSGANVLTF
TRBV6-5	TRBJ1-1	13	CASSTQGVTEAFF
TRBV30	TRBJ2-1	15	CAWSVSGRAFNEQFF
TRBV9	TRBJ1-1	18	CASSPRGDGGFMNTEAFF
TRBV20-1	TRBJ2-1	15	CSARDLLAGYNEQFF
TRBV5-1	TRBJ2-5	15	CASSSSGRYEETQYF
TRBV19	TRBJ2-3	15	CASSRTGFPTDTQYF
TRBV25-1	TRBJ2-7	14	CASSEDGRAYEQYF
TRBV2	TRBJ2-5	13	CASSDALEETQYF
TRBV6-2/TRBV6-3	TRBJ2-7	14	CASSDTSGATEQYF
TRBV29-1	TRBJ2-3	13	CSVAGDRPDTQYF
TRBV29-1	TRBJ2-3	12	CSVDPSTDTQYF
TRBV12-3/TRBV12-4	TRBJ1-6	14	CASRPTRQNSPLHF
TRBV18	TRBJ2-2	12	CAIRTATGELFF
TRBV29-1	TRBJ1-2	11	CSARGNYGYTF
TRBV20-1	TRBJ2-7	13	CSAPLDNSYEQYF
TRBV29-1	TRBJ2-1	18	CSVKGAPGRDATRDEQFF
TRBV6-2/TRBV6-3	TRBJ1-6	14	CASMIDRGNSPLHF
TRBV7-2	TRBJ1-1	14	CASSSGSRNTEAFF
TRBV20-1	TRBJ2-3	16	CSARASLAVGPDTQYF
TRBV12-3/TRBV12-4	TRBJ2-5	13	CASRLQGAETQYF
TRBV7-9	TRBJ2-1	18	CASSRHVLGKIPLNEQFF
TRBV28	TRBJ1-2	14	CASSRTGLIYGYTF
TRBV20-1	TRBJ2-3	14	CSAPRREGTDTQYF
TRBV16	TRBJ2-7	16	CASSQPGTRLSYEQYF
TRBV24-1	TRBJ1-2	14	CATSDTRQSYGYTF
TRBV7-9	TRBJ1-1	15	CASTLIGGGSTEAFF